The present TCR beta chain was sequenced within a study of T cell responses to AZD1222 COVID-19 vaccine. Trimming removed 5 bases from V and 10 bases from J; junction bases left unmatched: 20. Germline CDR1 LGHDT, CDR2 YNNKEL (reference sequence). CDR3 length: 17 amino acids. Generated by immunoSEQ multiplex PCR, the TCRdb table keeps only in-frame clones and is missing some. Among 57,000 or so clones listed, over 60% were seen once. Note on this clone: The antigen is unknown.

Study-level points and caveats: Seropositivity was recorded at baseline in only 6 or 7 AZD1222 recipients. Clonal diversity may have been underestimated, and the donors were mostly white British, with more females than males. Repertoire samples came only from after the peak T cell response.

This chain uses TRBV3-1 (or the pseudogene TRBV3-2) with TRBJ1-5, with TRBD1 matching over 7 bases. The TCR was taken from an adult in good health. The sample was peripheral blood, taken on day 0 of AZD1222 vaccination. CDR3 region: CASSSRAGGQPTPPQHF. The CDR3 DNA reads as TGTGCCAGCAGCTCCCGGGCAGGGGGACAGCCAACACCCCCCCAGCATTTT.